This T cell receptor beta chain originates from a study of spatial heterogeneity in lung cancer. Study context: An average of more than ten raw reads was observed per unique TCR and UMI combination. General study points: It was found that expanded intratumoral alpha and beta TCR counts tracked tumor mutation counts. The counts of expanded TCRs, ubiquitous and regional, tracked ubiquitous and regional nonsynonymous mutations, respectively. Of tumor T cells, an estimated coverage of 6.5% to 7% was reached for alpha chains and less than 15% for beta chains.

This clonotype was found many times. What it recognizes is unknown. This CDR3 is 13 amino acids long. The V and J ends lost 5 bases and 6 bases respectively, with 10 bases between them. Specified time point: sample taken at primary tumor resection. Samples were donated by 72 untreated early-stage non-small cell lung cancer patients. TCRdb passed the 5' RACE reads through MiXCR, listing each CDR3 protein once. The sample yields fewer than 15,000 distinct CDR3 sequences, 3% to 4% seen once. The receptor was isolated from a male donor with early-stage non-small cell lung cancer. Sequences were derived from lung tumor tissue, sampled at surgery. The chain links TRBV12-3 or TRBV12-4 to TRBJ2-2; D unresolved. The CDR3 is CASSLRQAGELFF. In DNA form, the CDR3 reads TGTGCCAGCAGTCTCCGGCAGGCCGGGGAGCTGTTTTTT.